The 32 T cell receptor beta chains given below trace back to one sample, sequenced in a study of CD8+ T cells in alopecia areata. Isolated RNA was reverse transcribed into cDNA used as the sequencing template. TCRdb's copy holds only in-frame clones and misses some; the assay was immunoSEQ multiplex PCR. Here the sample spans some 190,000 clones, approximately 51% being singletons. Described treatment: oral pan-JAK inhibitor, 5-10 mg twice daily. The sample consisted of CD8+ T cells sorted from blood, taken around week 52, from a patient treated with tofacitinib. These receptors originate from a human donor with alopecia areata.

The chain joins TRBV2 to TRBJ2-3; TRBD2 aligns across 11 bases. The V gene's germline CDR1 is SNHLY and CDR2 FYNNEI. V shed 5 bases, J shed 6 bases, and the junction held 7 bases outside the gene matches. CDR3 length: 15 amino acids. CDR3 loop: CASSPGLAASDTQYF. In nucleotides, the CDR3 is TGTGCCAGCAGTCCGGGACTAGCGGCTTCGGATACGCAGTATTTT.

The rearrangement uses TRBV4-1 and TRBJ1-1; D not resolved. The ends were cut back, 1 base at V and 6 bases at J, with 12 bases in the middle. The CDR3 runs to 14 residues. Germline V gene data show CDR1 as MGHRA and CDR2 as YSYEKL. The CDR3 region has the DNA TGCGCCAGCAGCCAAGGCGGTGGGAGAGCTGAAGCTTTCTTT. It codes for CASSQGGGRAEAFF.

This clone has only a few counts. V usage is TRBV29-1 and J usage is TRBJ1-3, with TRBD1 as a possible D gene (6 bases). Germline V CDR1 and CDR2: SQVTM, ANQGSEA. This CDR3 is 15 amino acids long. V lost 5 bases and J 3 bases, leaving 17 bases between the germline ends. CDR3 in amino acids: CSVRAGGSVGNTIYF. The CDR3 bases are TGCAGCGTTCGGGCGGGGGGCAGCGTTGGAAACACCATATATTTT.

This chain connects TRBV15 to TRBJ2-7; D might be TRBD1 or TRBD2, each matching 5 bases. The CDR3 contains 15 residues. V dropped 0 bases and J dropped 2 bases, with 11 bases sitting between them. The germline V gene encodes CDR1 LNHNV and CDR2 YYDKDF (reference sequence). The CDR3 loop is CATSREMGPAYEQYF. The CDR3 region has the DNA TGTGCCACCAGCAGAGAGATGGGACCAGCCTACGAGCAGTACTTC.

This clone was seen a handful of times. The V call is TRBV11-2, the J call TRBJ2-1, with D tentatively TRBD1 or TRBD2 (5 bases each). CDR1 SGHAT and CDR2 FQNNGV come from the germline V gene. The CDR3 covers 17 residues. With 1 base removed from V and 1 base from J, the gap between germline ends came to 14 bases. The CDR3 bases are TGTGCCAGCAGCTTAGGGAGCCGGGGACCATCCTACAATGAGCAGTTCTTC. Translating gives CASSLGSRGPSYNEQFF.

There are a few counts of this clone. This chain links TRBV13 with TRBJ1-3; D unclear. CDR1 PRHDT and CDR2 FYEKMQ come from the germline V gene (reference sequence). The CDR3 has 14 residues. V lost 0 bases to trimming and J lost 1 base, with 4 bases between them. The CDR3 reads CASSLGVSGNTIYF. Written as DNA, the CDR3 is TGTGCCAGCAGCTTAGGAGTATCTGGAAACACCATATATTTT.

This clone appeared many times. J is TRBJ2-7 and V is TRBV11-2; D ambiguous. CDR1 is SGHAT, CDR2 FQNNGV, per germline. The ends were cut back, 0 bases at V and 0 bases at J, with 6 bases in the middle. The CDR3 length is 14 residues. In nucleotides, the CDR3 is TGTGCCAGCAGCTTAGAAGTCAACTCCTACGAGCAGTACTTC. Encoded protein: CASSLEVNSYEQYF. Complete variable domain (other parts from reference TRBV11-2 and TRBJ2-7): EAGVAQSPRYKIIEKRQSVAFWCNPISGHATLYWYQQILGQGPKLLIQFQNNGVVDDSQLPKDRFSAERLKGVDSTLKIQPAKLEDSAVYLCASSLEVNSYEQYFGPGTRLTVT.

The chain combines TRBV30 with TRBJ1-2, with TRBD1 identical over 10 bases. Germline lookup yields CDR1 GTSNPN and CDR2 SVGIG (reference sequence). Trimming cost V 7 bases and J 5 bases; bases outside gene matches: 7. The CDR3 is 13 residues long. The CDR3 nucleotides are TGTGCCTCCTCGGGACAGGGGTTTTATGGCTACACCTTC. Translation gives CASSGQGFYGYTF.

The chain carries TRBV5-6 and TRBJ1-2, with D perhaps matching TRBD1 (5 bases). Germline values: CDR1 SGHDT, CDR2 YYEEEE. Between the trimmed V and J ends, which lost 5 bases and 3 bases, there was a span of 17 bases. The CDR3 consists of 15 residues. The CDR3 reads CASSPGIDWYYGYTF. The CDR3 nucleotides are TGTGCCAGCAGTCCAGGGATTGACTGGTACTATGGCTACACCTTC.

The rearrangement uses TRBV29-1 and TRBJ2-3, with TRBD1 matching 8 bases. CDR3 length: 15 amino acids. Germline V gene sequence: CDR1 SQVTM, CDR2 ANQGSEA. V lost 6 bases, J lost 4 bases, and 12 bases stayed unmatched. In DNA form, the CDR3 reads TGCAGCGTGGAACGGACAGGGTGGACCGCAGATACGCAGTATTTT. It is translated as CSVERTGWTADTQYF.

This clone was counted a few times. The gene calls are TRBV13 and TRBJ1-6, with D unclear. Per the germline V gene, CDR1 is PRHDT and CDR2 is FYEKMQ (reference sequence). CDR3 size: 12 residues. Trimming shortened V by 8 bases and J by 9 bases, and 11 bases separated the two germline ends. The DNA for the CDR3 is TGTGCCAGCGGGGAAGGGAGTTCACCCCTCCACTTT. This sequence encodes CASGEGSSPLHF.

The gene calls are TRBV27 and TRBJ2-5; 13 bases are shared with TRBD2. From germline, CDR1 is MNHEY and CDR2 SMNVEV (reference sequence). The CDR3 is 15 residues long. V lost 7 bases to trimming and J lost 5 bases; unmatched junction nucleotides: 7. The CDR3 DNA is TGTGCCAGCAAACTAGCGGGGGGGCTTGGTGAGACCCAGTACTTC. Its protein is CASKLAGGLGETQYF.

This clone was counted a few times. The rearrangement links TRBV5-6 to TRBJ2-6; D gene ambiguous. Germline V gene sequence: CDR1 SGHDT, CDR2 YYEEEE. Deletions cut 4 bases from V and 4 bases from J, with 6 bases between. This CDR3 is built from 13 residues. The CDR3 DNA is TGTGCCAGCAGCCCCCTGGGGGCCAACGTCCTGACTTTC. Protein product: CASSPLGANVLTF.

In regard to this clone: Other nucleotide sequences from this sample produce the same CDR3. V is TRBV27 and J is TRBJ2-1; 7 bases agree with TRBD2. The V gene's germline CDR1 is MNHEY and CDR2 SMNVEV (reference sequence). The length of the CDR3 is 15 residues. The trim removed 5 bases at V and 0 bases at J, leaving 4 bases unmatched. The CDR3 DNA sequence: TGTGCCAGCAGTCTCGGGGGGAGCTCCTACAATGAGCAGTTCTTC. It yields the protein CASSLGGSSYNEQFF.

The rearrangement joins TRBV30 to TRBJ1-6; TRBD1 aligns across 7 bases. V shed 1 base and J 8 bases; nucleotides not matched to a gene: 2. This CDR3 spans 13 amino acids. The germline V gene encodes CDR1 GTSNPN and CDR2 SVGIG (reference sequence). CDR3 sequence (DNA): TGTGCCTGGAGTGGGGACAGTGATTCACCCCTCCACTTT. Amino acids: CAWSGDSDSPLHF.

This clone has more than one count but fewer than ten. The chain has TRBV29-1 and TRBJ1-2; 9 nucleotides agree with TRBD1. The V gene end was trimmed by 0 bases and the J gene end by 0 bases; junction bases not matched to a gene: 11. CDR1 SQVTM and CDR2 ANQGSEA come from the germline V gene. The length of the CDR3 is 18 residues. CDR3 DNA sequence: TGCAGCGTTGAAGACGGTTGGGACAGGGAGACCTCTAACTATGGCTACACCTTC. Its translation is CSVEDGWDRETSNYGYTF.

The chain recombines TRBV29-1 with TRBJ2-5, with D possibly being TRBD2 (5 bases). This CDR3 spans 18 amino acids. CDR1 is SQVTM and CDR2 is ANQGSEA in the germline V gene. Trimming left V 0 bases short and J 2 bases short, with 22 bases between. CDR3: CSVEDEARAANIQETQYF. CDR3 nucleotide sequence: TGCAGCGTTGAAGATGAGGCGAGGGCGGCCAACATTCAAGAGACCCAGTACTTC. The whole variable domain, filled in from reference TRBV29-1 and TRBJ2-5, reads SAVISQKPSRDICQRGTSLTIQCQVDSQVTMMFWYRQQPGQSLTLIATANQGSEATYESGFVIDKFPISRPNLTFSTLTVSNMSPEDSSIYLCSVEDEARAANIQETQYFGPGTRLLVL.

The chain links TRBV7-2 to TRBJ2-3, with D maybe TRBD2 (5 bases). The CDR3 runs 16 residues. The V gene's germline CDR1 is SGHTA and CDR2 FQGNSA. Trimming removed 1 base at V and 4 bases at J, with 15 bases between. The CDR3 DNA reads as TGTGCCAGCAGCTTAGAGGGAGATAGGATCCCAGATACGCAGTATTTT. Amino acid sequence: CASSLEGDRIPDTQYF.

This chain links TRBV4-3 with TRBJ1-1; no firm D call. From germline, CDR1 is LGHNA and CDR2 YSLEER. CDR3 length: 13 residues. Deletions cut 0 bases from V and 5 bases from J, with 7 bases between. CDR3 coding DNA: TGCGCCAGCAGCCAAGAGGGGAGAACTGAAGCTTTCTTT. Its translation: CASSQEGRTEAFF.

The DNA of the CDR3 is TGCAGCGTTGAAGATCAGGGTTACGAGCAGTACTTC. Protein: CSVEDQGYEQYF. The rearrangement links TRBV29-1 to TRBJ2-7, with D perhaps matching TRBD1 (5 bases). The CDR3 is 12 amino acids. Germline values: CDR1 SQVTM, CDR2 ANQGSEA. Trimming stripped 0 bases from V and 4 bases from J, with 7 bases between.

This chain links TRBV5-6 with TRBJ2-7; D assignment may be TRBD1 or TRBD2 (5 bases each). Germline assignment: CDR1 SGHDT and CDR2 YYEEEE. This CDR3 spans 14 amino acids. V was trimmed by 1 base and J by 0 bases, leaving 8 bases between them. CDR3 DNA sequence: TGTGCCAGCAGCTTGTGGGGGTCCTCCTACGAGCAGTACTTC. As protein: CASSLWGSSYEQYF.

This clone has just a few counts. The J gene is TRBJ1-2, the V gene TRBV7-9; 9 bases agree with TRBD1. CDR3 length equals 13 residues. Germline lookup yields CDR1 SEHNR and CDR2 FQNEAQ (reference sequence). With 3 bases clipped from V and 6 bases from J, the junction kept 2 bases outside the gene matches. In DNA, the CDR3 is TGTGCCAGCAGCTTGGACAGGGGTAATGGCTACACCTTC. It yields the protein CASSLDRGNGYTF.

V gene TRBV13 combines with J gene TRBJ1-1; a weak D match, TRBD1 (5 bases). This CDR3 has 15 amino acids. CDR1 and CDR2 (germline): PRHDT, FYEKMQ (reference sequence). With 5 bases removed from V and 2 bases from J, the gap between germline ends came to 15 bases. CDR3 amino acids: CASSPPGQLNTEAFF. CDR3 nucleotide sequence: TGTGCCAGCAGCCCCCCGGGGCAACTCAACACTGAAGCTTTCTTT. The whole variable domain, remainder taken from reference TRBV13 and TRBJ1-1, is AAGVIQSPRHLIKEKRETATLKCYPIPRHDTVYWYQQGPGQDPQFLISFYEKMQSDKGSIPDRFSAQQFSDYHSELNMSSLELGDSALYFCASSPPGQLNTEAFFGQGTRLTVV.

This clone has only a few counts. This rearrangement joins TRBV10-2 to TRBJ1-2; 9 nucleotides match TRBD1. This CDR3 contains 14 residues. Germline V CDR1 and CDR2: WSHSY, SAAADI. The trim removed 5 bases at V and 4 bases at J, leaving 5 bases unmatched. CDR3 amino acids: CASSTDRGFYGYTF. The CDR3 nucleotides are TGCGCCAGCAGTACGGACAGGGGCTTCTATGGCTACACCTTC.

This rearrangement joins TRBV7-9 to TRBJ2-7, with TRBD1 as a possible D gene (6 bases). The V end lost 6 bases, the J end lost 4 bases, and 13 bases lay between the germline ends. CDR1 and CDR2 (germline): SEHNR, FQNEAQ (reference sequence). The CDR3 totals 13 residues. CDR3 region: CASSPGASYEQYF. CDR3 DNA: TGTGCCAGCAGTCCAGGGGCCTCGTACGAGCAGTACTTC.

This clone was seen ten or more times. The V call is TRBV9, the J call TRBJ2-2; D unresolved. Germline loops: CDR1 SGDLS, CDR2 YYNGEE. V was pared by 6 bases and J by 1 base, with 10 bases between. This CDR3 is built from 14 residues. The CDR3 DNA is TGTGCCAGCAATCCCCTAGGGAACACCGGGGAGCTGTTTTTT. Encoded protein: CASNPLGNTGELFF.

This clone was picked up a small number of times. The sample has other DNA sequences that encode this CDR3 too. The J gene is TRBJ2-1, the V gene TRBV5-6; D may be TRBD1 (5 bases). Trimming took off 0 bases at V and 10 bases at J, with 5 bases between the two ends. There are 11 residues in the CDR3. Germline V lookup: CDR1 SGHDT, CDR2 YYEEEE. The CDR3 region is CASSLEGEQFF. Here the CDR3 DNA reads TGTGCCAGCAGCTTGGAGGGGGAGCAGTTCTTC.

The rearrangement uses TRBV27 and TRBJ2-7, with D possibly TRBD2 on 6 matching bases. CDR1 and CDR2 (germline): MNHEY, SMNVEV (reference sequence). V lost 5 bases and J 6 bases, leaving 14 bases between the germline ends. The CDR3 consists of 13 residues. The CDR3 sequence is CASSIGTPTEQYF. For the CDR3, the DNA is TGTGCCAGCAGTATCGGGACTCCTACCGAGCAGTACTTC.

Of note for this clone: Different DNA sequences within this sample yield the same CDR3. The DNA for the CDR3 is TGTGCCAGCAGTGGAGCAGATACGCAGTATTTT. The encoded protein is CASSGADTQYF. V is TRBV2 and J is TRBJ2-3; no clear D. V was trimmed by 4 bases and J by 4 bases, leaving 3 bases between them. CDR3 length: 11 amino acids. Looked up from germline, CDR1 is SNHLY and CDR2 is FYNNEI.

This clone showed up just a few times. The chain has TRBV10-3 and TRBJ1-5, with TRBD1 identical over 7 bases. The CDR3 covers 15 residues. J was trimmed by 6 bases and V by 5 bases; bases with no gene match: 10. Germline V lookup: CDR1 ENHRY, CDR2 SYGVKD. CDR3 bases: TGTGCCATCAGTCCTGACAGGGATCTAGGTCAGCCCCAGCATTTT. It specifies CAISPDRDLGQPQHF.

This rearrangement joins TRBV10-3 to TRBJ2-5, with 8 bases lining up with TRBD1. The CDR3 consists of 16 residues. Unmatched junction bases numbered 10, after V lost 6 bases and J lost 1 base. Germline V CDR1 and CDR2: ENHRY, SYGVKD. In DNA, the CDR3 is TGTGCCATCAGGGACCAACAGGGGGGCTCCCAAGAGACCCAGTACTTC. Translated: CAIRDQQGGSQETQYF.

V is TRBV11-2 and J is TRBJ2-1; D is unresolved. The CDR3 runs to 13 residues. V was clipped by 4 bases and J by 7 bases, with 11 bases between them. The germline V gene has CDR1 SGHAT and CDR2 FQNNGV. The CDR3 region is CASSWAPRNEQFF. The CDR3 DNA is TGTGCCAGCAGCTGGGCCCCTCGGAATGAGCAGTTCTTC. Using reference TRBV11-2 and TRBJ2-1 for the parts outside the CDR3, the full variable domain is EAGVAQSPRYKIIEKRQSVAFWCNPISGHATLYWYQQILGQGPKLLIQFQNNGVVDDSQLPKDRFSAERLKGVDSTLKIQPAKLEDSAVYLCASSWAPRNEQFFGPGTRLTVL.